Described below is a single T cell receptor (beta chain) sequence and its context. Its cognate antigen is unknown. This sample is drawn from a study of T cells expressing NK-cell markers. Notes on the study in general: Once again these clonotypes came out on top in the CD3+CD56-NKG2C+ fraction of a few donors.

The V gene's germline CDR1 is SEHNR and CDR2 FQNEAQ (reference sequence). This CDR3 contains 17 residues. With the 5' RACE reads reprocessed, TCRdb shows one record per CDR3 protein and no DNA. Its clone listing holds 350,000 to 400,000 distinct CDR3 sequences. The sequenced material came from blood T cells: a sorted CD56 or NKG2C T cell subset, CD4+ or CD8+ T cells, or bulk PBMC T cells (not recorded which). The chain combines TRBV7-9 with TRBJ2-1; TCRdb designates TRBD2, a call that cannot be tested without DNA. The TCR sequence derives from a woman aged 45 to 65 in good health. This CDR3 reads CASSPQRYKSSYNEQFF. Based on the CDR3 plus reference TRBV7-9 and TRBJ2-1, the full variable domain is DTGVSQNPRHKITKRGQNVTFRCDPISEHNRLYWYRQTLGQGPEFLTYFQNEAQLEKSRLLSDRFSAERPKGSFSTLEIQRTEQGDSAMYLCASSPQRYKSSYNEQFFGPGTRLTVL.